What follows describes a single TCR beta chain. Its antigen remains unidentified. Amplified TCR beta CDR3 regions came from RNA transcripts. RT-PCR in the first round (using the HTBI primer set) targeted the TCR CDR3. TCRdb re-derived calls from the multiplex PCR reads in MiXCR, one entry per CDR3 protein. The sample lists fewer than 650,000 distinct CDR3 sequences, over 12% seen once, with roughly 7.1% in the top ten. The data derive from a study of T cells in Graves' hyperthyroidism and ophthalmopathy. Study overall: Staff took peripheral blood when the initial diagnosis was made, before any treatment began. Study results and limitations: Blood shared most expanded thyroid clonotypes above 0.001.

Diagnoses used clinical symptoms, serum thyroxine and TRAb, thyroid ultrasound and orbital computed tomography. Source material for PBMCs was over 8 ml fresh peripheral blood. The CDR3 is made up of 15 amino acids. CDR1 and CDR2 from the germline V gene are SGHVS and FQNEAQ. The V end was cut by 0 bases, the J end by 1 base, with 10 bases between. The TCR comes from a woman between 18 and 29 years old with Graves' ophthalmopathy. The chain links TRBV7-8 to TRBJ2-7; the D gene could be TRBD1 or TRBD2 (5 bases each). Sample: blood. CDR3 coding DNA: TGTGCCAGCAGCTTAGCGGGGGTCGCTTCCTACGAGCAGTACTTC. Translating it yields CASSLAGVASYEQYF. Supplemented by reference TRBV7-8 and TRBJ2-7, the full variable domain reads GAGVSQSPRYKVAKRGQDVALRCDPISGHVSLFWYQQALGQGPEFLTYFQNEAQLDKSGLPSDRFFAERPEGSVSTLKIQRTQQEDSAVYLCASSLAGVASYEQYFGPGTRLTVT.